The rows below give T cell receptor beta chains drawn from one sample of a study of Graves' ophthalmopathy and Graves' hyperthyroidism. Using its own MiXCR run on the multiplex PCR reads, TCRdb lists one record per CDR3 protein. The data contain fewer than 650,000 distinct CDR3 sequences, about 20% of them singletons. The sequenced sample consisted of peripheral blood. The source is a woman aged 18-29 years with stable Graves' hyperthyroidism. Some clones in this sample may be carry-over from other donors' samples. Each CDR3 is given with its conserved first and last residue. Each record gives: CDR3 protein, V gene, J gene.

cdr3_aa: CASSEAGRTQPQHF
v_call: TRBV6-1
j_call: TRBJ1-5

cdr3_aa: CASSLRLRSPLHF
v_call: TRBV11-3
j_call: TRBJ1-6

cdr3_aa: CAGKNYGTVGNYGYTF
v_call: TRBV10-3
j_call: TRBJ1-2

cdr3_aa: CASSLAAPHGYTF
v_call: TRBV7-9
j_call: TRBJ1-2

cdr3_aa: CASSKTGQAYEQYF
v_call: TRBV25-1
j_call: TRBJ2-7

cdr3_aa: CASSNRQGAVYEQYF
v_call: TRBV27
j_call: TRBJ2-7

cdr3_aa: CASSDRDPYLGPLHF
v_call: TRBV2
j_call: TRBJ1-6

cdr3_aa: CAWSVGDQETQYF
v_call: TRBV30
j_call: TRBJ2-5

cdr3_aa: CASSSTLSGGGETQYF
v_call: TRBV7-6
j_call: TRBJ2-5

cdr3_aa: CASSLDGTGYSPLHF
v_call: TRBV12-3/TRBV12-4
j_call: TRBJ1-6

cdr3_aa: CACSYETWGNTEAFF
v_call: TRBV6-9
j_call: TRBJ1-1

cdr3_aa: CASSRDGYYEQYF
v_call: TRBV5-1
j_call: TRBJ2-7

cdr3_aa: CASSEKGLGVGELFF
v_call: TRBV6-1
j_call: TRBJ2-2

cdr3_aa: CASSSDSYNQPQHF
v_call: TRBV12-3/TRBV12-4
j_call: TRBJ1-5

cdr3_aa: CASSYDEPVGIYGYTF
v_call: TRBV6-5
j_call: TRBJ1-2

cdr3_aa: CASSMLRDSEAFF
v_call: TRBV19
j_call: TRBJ1-1

cdr3_aa: CASRRWGLGSFQETQYF
v_call: TRBV28
j_call: TRBJ2-5

cdr3_aa: CASSYLDSNQPQHF
v_call: TRBV6-5
j_call: TRBJ1-5

cdr3_aa: CASSLLPPTGSGELFF
v_call: TRBV12-3/TRBV12-4
j_call: TRBJ2-2

cdr3_aa: CASSQSVGANTEAFF
v_call: TRBV18
j_call: TRBJ1-1

cdr3_aa: CASSESRSEPATGELFF
v_call: TRBV2
j_call: TRBJ2-2

cdr3_aa: CATSRDQVPNQPQHF
v_call: TRBV15
j_call: TRBJ1-5

cdr3_aa: CASSLVQGFSYEQYF
v_call: TRBV7-9
j_call: TRBJ2-7

cdr3_aa: CASSYSTASQPQHF
v_call: TRBV6-2/TRBV6-3
j_call: TRBJ1-5

cdr3_aa: CASRRGRDGNQPQHF
v_call: TRBV6-1
j_call: TRBJ1-5

cdr3_aa: CASSSRTSGSLPYEQYF
v_call: TRBV27
j_call: TRBJ2-7

cdr3_aa: CATSRADRDEQYF
v_call: TRBV15
j_call: TRBJ2-7

cdr3_aa: CASSLHPGQGAYEQYF
v_call: TRBV12-3/TRBV12-4
j_call: TRBJ2-7

cdr3_aa: CSVEGTAEGSYERYF
v_call: TRBV29-1
j_call: TRBJ2-7

cdr3_aa: CASSLSVERYEQYF
v_call: TRBV12-3/TRBV12-4
j_call: TRBJ2-7

cdr3_aa: CASGTGTANYEQYF
v_call: TRBV11-2
j_call: TRBJ2-7

cdr3_aa: CASSVGTGGSGTEAFF
v_call: TRBV9
j_call: TRBJ1-1

cdr3_aa: CASSLFSGSIGELFF
v_call: TRBV12-3/TRBV12-4
j_call: TRBJ2-2

cdr3_aa: CASRSRTGGTYEQYF
v_call: TRBV6-2/TRBV6-3
j_call: TRBJ2-7

cdr3_aa: CASIARNTEAFF
v_call: TRBV6-2/TRBV6-3
j_call: TRBJ1-1

cdr3_aa: CASSLVVSGEKQYF
v_call: TRBV5-1
j_call: TRBJ2-7

cdr3_aa: CASSQGSRQGIGYTF
v_call: TRBV3-1
j_call: TRBJ1-2

cdr3_aa: CASSPGGSRAEQYF
v_call: TRBV7-3
j_call: TRBJ2-7

cdr3_aa: CASRRGSNTGELFF
v_call: TRBV12-3/TRBV12-4
j_call: TRBJ2-2

cdr3_aa: CASSPGGRTDLYEQYF
v_call: TRBV12-3/TRBV12-4
j_call: TRBJ2-7

cdr3_aa: CASSRGTGVQETQYF
v_call: TRBV5-1
j_call: TRBJ2-5

cdr3_aa: CSATDGVNTEAFF
v_call: TRBV20-1
j_call: TRBJ1-1

cdr3_aa: CASSQVASPLHF
v_call: TRBV4-1
j_call: TRBJ1-6

cdr3_aa: CASNSRGSQETQYF
v_call: TRBV2
j_call: TRBJ2-5

cdr3_aa: CSAIGGSYEQYF
v_call: TRBV20-1
j_call: TRBJ2-7

cdr3_aa: CSARRTGMETQYF
v_call: TRBV20-1
j_call: TRBJ2-5

cdr3_aa: CASSPPGQGLTYTF
v_call: TRBV18
j_call: TRBJ1-2

cdr3_aa: CASCRDLSGANVLTF
v_call: TRBV3-1
j_call: TRBJ2-6

cdr3_aa: CSARDSRGRVETQYF
v_call: TRBV20-1
j_call: TRBJ2-5

cdr3_aa: CSADMGGHTEAFF
v_call: TRBV29-1
j_call: TRBJ1-1

cdr3_aa: CASSEEGFGEQYF
v_call: TRBV6-1
j_call: TRBJ2-7

cdr3_aa: CASRASTGTSTYEQYF
v_call: TRBV6-1
j_call: TRBJ2-7

cdr3_aa: CASSYSGVDEQYF
v_call: TRBV6-5
j_call: TRBJ2-7

cdr3_aa: CASSNAGLAVYEQYF
v_call: TRBV3-1
j_call: TRBJ2-7

cdr3_aa: CASSFLKGFGNTEAFF
v_call: TRBV12-3/TRBV12-4
j_call: TRBJ1-1

cdr3_aa: CASSLSAGWSEQYF
v_call: TRBV6-5
j_call: TRBJ2-7

cdr3_aa: CASSQAASLYEQYF
v_call: TRBV2
j_call: TRBJ2-7

cdr3_aa: CASSHRLAGGNTGELFF
v_call: TRBV4-3
j_call: TRBJ2-2